This TCR beta chain was recorded in a study of T cells in Graves' hyperthyroidism and ophthalmopathy. Study-wide points: Researchers found most expanded thyroid clonotypes above 0.001 in blood as well.

CDR3 length: 16 amino acids. Germline CDR1 SGHDN, CDR2 FVKESK. With 0 bases removed from V and 0 bases from J, the gap between germline ends came to 10 bases. Researchers took RNA transcripts and amplified the TCR beta CDR3 regions from them. Carried out on the TCR CDR3, a first-round RT-PCR used the HTBI primer set. TCRdb re-derived calls from the multiplex PCR reads in MiXCR, one entry per CDR3 protein. The sample shows 400,000 to 600,000 distinct CDR3 sequences, around 16% of them seen only once. A few counts support this clonotype. Antigen unknown. The chain recombines TRBV14 with TRBJ2-3; no reliable D call. The receptor's source is a woman in her thirties with Graves' ophthalmopathy. The material sequenced was blood. The CDR3 here is CASSQDYGPSTDTQYF. The CDR3 bases are TGTGCCAGCAGCCAAGATTACGGGCCCAGCACAGATACGCAGTATTTT.